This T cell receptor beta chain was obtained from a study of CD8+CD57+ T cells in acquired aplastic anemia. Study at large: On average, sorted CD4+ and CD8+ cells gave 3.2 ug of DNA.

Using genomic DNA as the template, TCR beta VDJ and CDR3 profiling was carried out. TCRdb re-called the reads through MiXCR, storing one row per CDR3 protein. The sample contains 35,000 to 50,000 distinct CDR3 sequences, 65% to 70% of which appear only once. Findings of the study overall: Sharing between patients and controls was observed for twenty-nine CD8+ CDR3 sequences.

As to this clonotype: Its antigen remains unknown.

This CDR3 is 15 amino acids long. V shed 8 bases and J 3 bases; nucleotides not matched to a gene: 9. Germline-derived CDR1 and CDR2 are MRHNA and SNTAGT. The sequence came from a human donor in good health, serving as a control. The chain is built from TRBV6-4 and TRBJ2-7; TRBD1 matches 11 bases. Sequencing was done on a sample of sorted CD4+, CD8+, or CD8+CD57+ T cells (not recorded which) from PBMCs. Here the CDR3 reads CASPDTGTGGYEQYF. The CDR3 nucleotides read TGTGCCAGCCCAGATACCGGGACAGGGGGCTACGAGCAGTACTTC.